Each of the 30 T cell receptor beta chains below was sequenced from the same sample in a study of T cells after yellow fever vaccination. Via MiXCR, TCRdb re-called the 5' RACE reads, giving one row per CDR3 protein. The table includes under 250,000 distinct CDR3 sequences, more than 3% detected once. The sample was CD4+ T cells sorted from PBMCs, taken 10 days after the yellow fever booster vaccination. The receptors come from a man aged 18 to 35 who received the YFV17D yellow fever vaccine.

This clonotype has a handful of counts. The CDR3 sequence is CASTSNPMGEQYF. The CDR3 region has the DNA TGTGCCAGCACATCTAACCCCATGGGCGAGCAGTACTTC. The chain recombines TRBV7-7 with TRBJ2-7; D unresolved. Germline V gene sequence: CDR1 SSHAT, CDR2 FNYEAQ (reference sequence). The germline V and J ends were trimmed by 7 bases and 6 bases, with 16 bases remaining between them. This CDR3 is built from 13 residues.

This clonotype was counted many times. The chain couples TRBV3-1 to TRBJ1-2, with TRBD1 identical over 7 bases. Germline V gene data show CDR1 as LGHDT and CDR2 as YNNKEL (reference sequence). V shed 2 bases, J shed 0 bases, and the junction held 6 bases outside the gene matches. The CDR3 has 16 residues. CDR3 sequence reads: CASSQFTGATNYGYTF. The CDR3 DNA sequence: TGTGCCAGCAGCCAATTCACAGGGGCGACTAACTATGGCTACACCTTC.

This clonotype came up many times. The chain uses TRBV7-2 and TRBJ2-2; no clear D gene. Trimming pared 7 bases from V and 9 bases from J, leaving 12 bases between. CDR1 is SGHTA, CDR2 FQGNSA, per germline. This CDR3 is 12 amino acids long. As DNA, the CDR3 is TGTGCCAGCACCCCGGTCACTAGGGAGCTGTTTTTT. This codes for CASTPVTRELFF.

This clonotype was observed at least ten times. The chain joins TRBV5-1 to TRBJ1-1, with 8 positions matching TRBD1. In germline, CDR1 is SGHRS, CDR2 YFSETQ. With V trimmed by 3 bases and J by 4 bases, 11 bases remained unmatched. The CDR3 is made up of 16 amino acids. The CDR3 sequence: CASSWTGLAVGTEAFF. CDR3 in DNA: TGCGCCAGCAGCTGGACAGGGTTGGCAGTAGGCACTGAAGCTTTCTTT.

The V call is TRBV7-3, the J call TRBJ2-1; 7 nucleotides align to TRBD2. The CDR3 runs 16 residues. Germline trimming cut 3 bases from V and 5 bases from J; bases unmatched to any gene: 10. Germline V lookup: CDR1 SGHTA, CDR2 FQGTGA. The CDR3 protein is CASSFRGTGGNNEQFF. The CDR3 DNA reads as TGTGCCAGCAGCTTCCGGGGGACGGGGGGTAACAATGAGCAGTTCTTC.

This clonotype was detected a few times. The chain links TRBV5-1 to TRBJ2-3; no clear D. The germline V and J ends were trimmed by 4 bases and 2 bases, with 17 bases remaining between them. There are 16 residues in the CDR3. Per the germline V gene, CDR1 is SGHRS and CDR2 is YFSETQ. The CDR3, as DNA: TGCGCCAGCAGCCTTGGGCTAAATATAATCACAGATACGCAGTATTTT. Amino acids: CASSLGLNIITDTQYF.

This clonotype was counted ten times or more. The CDR3 spells CASSLETVIGLYPQTQYF. In DNA, the CDR3 is TGTGCCAGCAGCTTAGAGACAGTGATCGGCCTCTACCCCCAGACCCAGTACTTC. The V gene is TRBV7-6, the J gene TRBJ2-5, with D perhaps TRBD1 (5 bases). CDR1 and CDR2 (germline): SGHVS, FNYEAQ. This CDR3 spans 18 amino acids. Trimming removed 1 base at V and 6 bases at J, with 24 bases between.

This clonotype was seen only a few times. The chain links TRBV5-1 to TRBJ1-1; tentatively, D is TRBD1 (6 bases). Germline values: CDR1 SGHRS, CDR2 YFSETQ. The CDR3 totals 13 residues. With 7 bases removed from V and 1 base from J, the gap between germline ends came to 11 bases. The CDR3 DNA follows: TGCGCCAGCCGGATGGGACAGAACACTGAAGCTTTCTTT. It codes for CASRMGQNTEAFF.

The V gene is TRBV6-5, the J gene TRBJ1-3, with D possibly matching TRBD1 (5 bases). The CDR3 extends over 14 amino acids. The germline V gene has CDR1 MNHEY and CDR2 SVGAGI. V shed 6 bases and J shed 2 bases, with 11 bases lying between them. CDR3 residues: CASSPRETGNTIYF. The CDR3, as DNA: TGTGCCAGCAGCCCCAGGGAGACTGGAAACACCATATATTTT.

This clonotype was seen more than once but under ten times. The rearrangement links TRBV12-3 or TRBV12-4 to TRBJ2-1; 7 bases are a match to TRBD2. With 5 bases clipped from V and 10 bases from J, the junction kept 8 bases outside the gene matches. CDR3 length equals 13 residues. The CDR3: CASSDPLGGEQFF. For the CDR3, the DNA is TGTGCCAGCAGTGATCCTCTGGGGGGGGAGCAGTTCTTC.

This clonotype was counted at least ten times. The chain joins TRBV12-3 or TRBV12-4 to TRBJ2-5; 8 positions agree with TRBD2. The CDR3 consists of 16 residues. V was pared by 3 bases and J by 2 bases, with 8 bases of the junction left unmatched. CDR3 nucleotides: TGTGCCAGCAGTTTCAACGGGGGGGGCCGACAAGAGACCCAGTACTTC. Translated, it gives CASSFNGGGRQETQYF.

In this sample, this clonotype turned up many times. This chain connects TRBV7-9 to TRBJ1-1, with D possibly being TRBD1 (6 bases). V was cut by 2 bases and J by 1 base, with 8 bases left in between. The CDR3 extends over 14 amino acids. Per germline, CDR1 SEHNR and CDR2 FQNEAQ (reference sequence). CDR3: CASSLQGQNTEAFF. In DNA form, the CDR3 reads TGTGCCAGCAGCTTACAGGGGCAGAACACTGAAGCTTTCTTT. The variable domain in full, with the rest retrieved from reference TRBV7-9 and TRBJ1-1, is DTGVSQNPRHKITKRGQNVTFRCDPISEHNRLYWYRQTLGQGPEFLTYFQNEAQLEKSRLLSDRFSAERPKGSFSTLEIQRTEQGDSAMYLCASSLQGQNTEAFFGQGTRLTVV.

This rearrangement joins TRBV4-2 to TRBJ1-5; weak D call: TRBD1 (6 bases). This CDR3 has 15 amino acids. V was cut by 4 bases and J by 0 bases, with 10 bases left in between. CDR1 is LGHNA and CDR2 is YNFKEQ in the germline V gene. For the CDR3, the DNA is TGTGCCAGCAGCCTGGACAGTTCTAGCAATCAGCCCCAGCATTTT. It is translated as CASSLDSSSNQPQHF.

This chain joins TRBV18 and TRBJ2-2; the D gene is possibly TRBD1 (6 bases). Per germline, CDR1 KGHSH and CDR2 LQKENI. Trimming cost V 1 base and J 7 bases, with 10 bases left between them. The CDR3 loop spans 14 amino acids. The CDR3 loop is CASSPLQGYGELFF. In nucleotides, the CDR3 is TGTGCCAGCTCACCACTTCAGGGGTACGGGGAGCTGTTTTTT.

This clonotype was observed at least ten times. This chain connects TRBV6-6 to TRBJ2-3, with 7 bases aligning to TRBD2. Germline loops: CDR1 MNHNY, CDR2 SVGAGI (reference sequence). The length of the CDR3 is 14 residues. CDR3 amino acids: CAHTQAGGTDTQYF. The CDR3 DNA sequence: TGTGCTCATACGCAGGCGGGGGGCACAGATACGCAGTATTTT.

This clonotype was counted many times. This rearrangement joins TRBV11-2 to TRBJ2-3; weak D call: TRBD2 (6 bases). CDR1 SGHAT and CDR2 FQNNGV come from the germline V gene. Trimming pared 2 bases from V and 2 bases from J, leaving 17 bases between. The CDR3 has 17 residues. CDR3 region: CASSLKGGVTSTDTQYF. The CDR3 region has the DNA TGTGCCAGCAGCTTAAAGGGCGGGGTCACCTCCACAGATACGCAGTATTTT. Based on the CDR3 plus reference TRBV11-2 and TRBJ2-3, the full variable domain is EAGVAQSPRYKIIEKRQSVAFWCNPISGHATLYWYQQILGQGPKLLIQFQNNGVVDDSQLPKDRFSAERLKGVDSTLKIQPAKLEDSAVYLCASSLKGGVTSTDTQYFGPGTRLTVL.

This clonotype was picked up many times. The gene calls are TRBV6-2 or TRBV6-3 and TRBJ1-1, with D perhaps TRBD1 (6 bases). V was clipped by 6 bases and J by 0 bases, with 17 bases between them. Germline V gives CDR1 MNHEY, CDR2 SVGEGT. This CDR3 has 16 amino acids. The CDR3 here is CASRRYRDLMNTEAFF. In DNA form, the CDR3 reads TGTGCCAGCAGACGATACAGGGATCTCATGAACACTGAAGCTTTCTTT.

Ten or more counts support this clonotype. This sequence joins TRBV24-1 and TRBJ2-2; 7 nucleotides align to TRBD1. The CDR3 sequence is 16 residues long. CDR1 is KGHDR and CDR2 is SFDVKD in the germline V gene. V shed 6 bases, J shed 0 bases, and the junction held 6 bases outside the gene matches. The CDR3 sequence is CATSPRQGTNTGELFF. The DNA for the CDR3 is TGTGCCACCAGTCCGAGACAGGGCACGAACACCGGGGAGCTGTTTTTT.

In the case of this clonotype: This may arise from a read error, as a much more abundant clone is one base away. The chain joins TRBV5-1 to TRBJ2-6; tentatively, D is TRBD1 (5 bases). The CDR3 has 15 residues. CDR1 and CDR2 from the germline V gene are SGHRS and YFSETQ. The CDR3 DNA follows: TGCGCCAGCAGCTTTCAGGGCGCTGGGGCCTACGTCCTGACTTTC. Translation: CASSFQGAGAYVLTF.

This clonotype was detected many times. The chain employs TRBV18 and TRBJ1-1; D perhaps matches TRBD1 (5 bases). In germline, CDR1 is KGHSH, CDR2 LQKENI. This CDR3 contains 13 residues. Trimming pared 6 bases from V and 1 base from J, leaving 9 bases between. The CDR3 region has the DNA TGTGCCAGCTCCAACGACAGGAACACTGAAGCTTTCTTT. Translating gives CASSNDRNTEAFF.

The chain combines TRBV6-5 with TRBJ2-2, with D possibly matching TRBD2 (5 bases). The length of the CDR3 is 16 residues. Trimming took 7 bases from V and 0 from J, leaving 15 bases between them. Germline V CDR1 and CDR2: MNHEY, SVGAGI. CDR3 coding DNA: TGTGCCAGCATGGGAGTACCGCCACCGAACACCGGGGAGCTGTTTTTT. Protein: CASMGVPPPNTGELFF.

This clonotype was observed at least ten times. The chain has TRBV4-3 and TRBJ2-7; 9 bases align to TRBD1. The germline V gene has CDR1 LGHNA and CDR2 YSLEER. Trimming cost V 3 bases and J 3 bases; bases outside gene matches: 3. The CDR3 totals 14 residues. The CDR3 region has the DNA TGCGCCAGCAGCCAGGACAGGGGACTCTACGAGCAGTACTTC. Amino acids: CASSQDRGLYEQYF.

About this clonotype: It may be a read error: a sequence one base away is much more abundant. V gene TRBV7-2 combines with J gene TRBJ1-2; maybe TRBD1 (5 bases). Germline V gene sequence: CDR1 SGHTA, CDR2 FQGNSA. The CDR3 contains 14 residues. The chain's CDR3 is CACSLAFWDPGYTF. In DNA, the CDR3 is TGTGCCTGCAGCTTAGCTTTCTGGGACCCCGGCTACACCTTC.

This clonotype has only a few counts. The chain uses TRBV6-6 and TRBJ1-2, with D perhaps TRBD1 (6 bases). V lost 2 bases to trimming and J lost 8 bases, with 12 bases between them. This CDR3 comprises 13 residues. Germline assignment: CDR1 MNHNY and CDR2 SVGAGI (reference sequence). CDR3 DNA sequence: TGTGCCAGCAGTTACCAACGGGGGCGAGGCTACACCTTC. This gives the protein CASSYQRGRGYTF.

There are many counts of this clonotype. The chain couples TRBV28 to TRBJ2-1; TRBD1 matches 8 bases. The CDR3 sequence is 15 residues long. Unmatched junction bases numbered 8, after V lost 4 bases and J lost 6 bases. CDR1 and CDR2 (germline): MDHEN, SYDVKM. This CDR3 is CASSSIQGGPNEQFF. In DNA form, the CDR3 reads TGTGCCAGCAGTTCCATACAGGGGGGCCCCAATGAGCAGTTCTTC.

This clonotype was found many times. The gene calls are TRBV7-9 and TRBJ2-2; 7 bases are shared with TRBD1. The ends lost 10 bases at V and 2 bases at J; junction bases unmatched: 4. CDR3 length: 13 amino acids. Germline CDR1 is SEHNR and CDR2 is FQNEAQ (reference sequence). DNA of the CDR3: TGTGCCACTGGGACAGATAACACCGGGGAGCTGTTTTTT. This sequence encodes CATGTDNTGELFF. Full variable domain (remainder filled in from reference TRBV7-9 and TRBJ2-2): DTGVSQNPRHKITKRGQNVTFRCDPISEHNRLYWYRQTLGQGPEFLTYFQNEAQLEKSRLLSDRFSAERPKGSFSTLEIQRTEQGDSAMYLCATGTDNTGELFFGEGSRLTVL.

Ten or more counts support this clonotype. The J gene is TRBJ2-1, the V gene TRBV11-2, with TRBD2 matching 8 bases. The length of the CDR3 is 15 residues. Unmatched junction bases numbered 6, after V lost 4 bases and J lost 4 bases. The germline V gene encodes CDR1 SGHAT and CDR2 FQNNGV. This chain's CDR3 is CASSSGLGGYNEQFF. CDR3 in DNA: TGTGCCAGCAGCTCGGGACTAGGGGGGTACAATGAGCAGTTCTTC.

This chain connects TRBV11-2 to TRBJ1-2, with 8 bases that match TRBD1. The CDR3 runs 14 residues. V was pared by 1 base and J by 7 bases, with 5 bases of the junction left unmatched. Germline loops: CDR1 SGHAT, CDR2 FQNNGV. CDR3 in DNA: TGTGCCAGCAGCTTAGGACAGGGGAGAGGTGGCTACACCTTC. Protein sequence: CASSLGQGRGGYTF. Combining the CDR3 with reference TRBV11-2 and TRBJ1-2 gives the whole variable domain EAGVAQSPRYKIIEKRQSVAFWCNPISGHATLYWYQQILGQGPKLLIQFQNNGVVDDSQLPKDRFSAERLKGVDSTLKIQPAKLEDSAVYLCASSLGQGRGGYTFGSGTRLTVV.

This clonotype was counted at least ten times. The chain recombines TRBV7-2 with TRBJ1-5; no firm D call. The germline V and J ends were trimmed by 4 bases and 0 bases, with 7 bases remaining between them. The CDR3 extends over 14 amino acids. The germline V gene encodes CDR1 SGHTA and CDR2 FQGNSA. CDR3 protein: CASSSRSSNQPQHF. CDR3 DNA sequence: TGTGCCAGCAGCTCACGAAGTAGCAATCAGCCCCAGCATTTT.

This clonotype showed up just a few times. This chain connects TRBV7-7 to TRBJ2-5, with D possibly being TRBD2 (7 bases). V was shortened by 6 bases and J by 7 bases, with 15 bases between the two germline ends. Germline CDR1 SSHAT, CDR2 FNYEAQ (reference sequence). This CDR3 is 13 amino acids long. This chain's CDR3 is CASRGGPLGTQYF. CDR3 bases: TGTGCCAGCAGGGGGGGGCCCTTGGGGACCCAGTACTTC.